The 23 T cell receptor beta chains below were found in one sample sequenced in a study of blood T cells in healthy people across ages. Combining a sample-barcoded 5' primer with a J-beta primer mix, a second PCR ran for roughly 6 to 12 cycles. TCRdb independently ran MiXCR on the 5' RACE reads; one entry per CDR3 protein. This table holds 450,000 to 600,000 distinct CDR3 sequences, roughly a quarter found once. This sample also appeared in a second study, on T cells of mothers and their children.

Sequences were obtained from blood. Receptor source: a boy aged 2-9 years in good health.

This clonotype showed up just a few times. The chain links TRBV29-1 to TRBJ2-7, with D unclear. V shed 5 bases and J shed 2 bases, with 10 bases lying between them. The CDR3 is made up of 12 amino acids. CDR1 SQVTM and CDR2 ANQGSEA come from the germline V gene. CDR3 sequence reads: CSVSRLPYEQYF. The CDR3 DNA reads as TGCAGCGTTAGCAGGCTACCCTACGAGCAGTACTTC.

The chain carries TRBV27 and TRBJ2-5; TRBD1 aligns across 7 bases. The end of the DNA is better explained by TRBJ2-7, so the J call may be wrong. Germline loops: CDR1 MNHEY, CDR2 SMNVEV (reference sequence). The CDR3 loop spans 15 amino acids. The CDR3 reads CASSPYMTGFYEQYF. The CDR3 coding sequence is TGTGCCAGCAGTCCATATATGACAGGGTTCTACGAGCAGTACTTC.

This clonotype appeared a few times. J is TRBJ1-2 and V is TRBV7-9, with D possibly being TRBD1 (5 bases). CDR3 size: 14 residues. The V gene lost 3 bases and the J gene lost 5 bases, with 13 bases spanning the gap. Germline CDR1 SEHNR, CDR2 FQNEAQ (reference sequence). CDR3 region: CASSLDRGLYGYTF. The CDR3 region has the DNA TGTGCCAGCAGCTTGGACCGGGGCCTGTATGGCTACACCTTC.

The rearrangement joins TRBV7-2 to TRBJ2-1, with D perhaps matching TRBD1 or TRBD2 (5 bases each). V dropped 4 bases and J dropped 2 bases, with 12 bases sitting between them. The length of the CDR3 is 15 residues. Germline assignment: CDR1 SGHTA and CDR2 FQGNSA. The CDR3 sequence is CASSSGTAPYNEQFF. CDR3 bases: TGTGCCAGCAGCTCCGGGACGGCACCCTACAATGAGCAGTTCTTC.

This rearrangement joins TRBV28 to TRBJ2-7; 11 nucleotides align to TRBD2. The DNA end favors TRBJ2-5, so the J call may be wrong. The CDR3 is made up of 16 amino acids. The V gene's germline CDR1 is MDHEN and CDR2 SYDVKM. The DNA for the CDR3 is TGTGCCAGCAGTTTCCCTAGCGGGAGGCCGGGGGAGACCCAGTACTTC. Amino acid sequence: CASSFPSGRPGETQYF.

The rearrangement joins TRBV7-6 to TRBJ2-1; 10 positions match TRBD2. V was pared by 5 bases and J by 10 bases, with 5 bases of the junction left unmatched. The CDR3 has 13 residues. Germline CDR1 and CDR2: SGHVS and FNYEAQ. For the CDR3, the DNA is TGTGCCAGCAGCGTAGAACTAGCGGGAGAGCAGTTCTTC. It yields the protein CASSVELAGEQFF.

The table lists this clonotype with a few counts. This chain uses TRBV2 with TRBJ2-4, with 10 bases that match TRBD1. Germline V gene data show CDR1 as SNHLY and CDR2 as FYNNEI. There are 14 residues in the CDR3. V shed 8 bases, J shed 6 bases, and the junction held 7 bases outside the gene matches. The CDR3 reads CASQSGDRGNIQYF. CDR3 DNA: TGTGCCAGCCAGTCAGGGGACAGGGGAAACATTCAGTACTTC.

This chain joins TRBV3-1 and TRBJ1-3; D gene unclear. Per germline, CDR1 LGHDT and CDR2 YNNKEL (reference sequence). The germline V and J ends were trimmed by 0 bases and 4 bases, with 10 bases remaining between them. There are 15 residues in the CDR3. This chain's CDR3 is CASSQDPLGGNTIYF. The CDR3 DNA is TGTGCCAGCAGCCAAGATCCGCTGGGGGGAAACACCATATATTTT.

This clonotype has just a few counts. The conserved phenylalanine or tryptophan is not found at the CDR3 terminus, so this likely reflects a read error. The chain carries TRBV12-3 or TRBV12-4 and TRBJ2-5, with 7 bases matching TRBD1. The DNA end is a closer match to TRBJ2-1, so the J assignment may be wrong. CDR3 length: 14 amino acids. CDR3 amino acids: CASSRRDRINEQFL. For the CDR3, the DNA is TGTGCCAGCAGCCGCCGGGACAGAATCAATGAGCAGTTCCTC.

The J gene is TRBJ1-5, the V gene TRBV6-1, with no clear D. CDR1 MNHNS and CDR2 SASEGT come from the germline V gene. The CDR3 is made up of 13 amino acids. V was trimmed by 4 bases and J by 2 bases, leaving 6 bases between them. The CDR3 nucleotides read TGTGCCAGCAGTGTGGCTGGCAATCAGCCCCAGCATTTT. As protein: CASSVAGNQPQHF.

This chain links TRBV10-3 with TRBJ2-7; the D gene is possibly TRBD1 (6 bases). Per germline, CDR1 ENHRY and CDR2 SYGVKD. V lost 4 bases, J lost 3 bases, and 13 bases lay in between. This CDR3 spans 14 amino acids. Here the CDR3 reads CAISGTAQGYEQYF. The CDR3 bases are TGTGCCATCAGTGGGACAGCCCAGGGCTACGAGCAGTACTTC.

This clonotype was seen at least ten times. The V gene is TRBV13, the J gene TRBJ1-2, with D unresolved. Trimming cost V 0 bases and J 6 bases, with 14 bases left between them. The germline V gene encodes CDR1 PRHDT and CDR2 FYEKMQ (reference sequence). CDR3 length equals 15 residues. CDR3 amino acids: CASSLGVAGSDGYTF. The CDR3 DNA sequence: TGTGCCAGCAGCTTAGGGGTAGCGGGGTCGGATGGCTACACCTTC.

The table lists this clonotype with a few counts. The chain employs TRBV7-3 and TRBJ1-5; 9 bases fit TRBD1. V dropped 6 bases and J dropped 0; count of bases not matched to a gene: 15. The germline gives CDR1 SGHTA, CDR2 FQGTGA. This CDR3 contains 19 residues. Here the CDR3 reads CASSPTLDRGIHSNQPQHF. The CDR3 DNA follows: TGTGCCAGCAGTCCCACCCTGGACAGGGGCATCCATAGCAATCAGCCCCAGCATTTT.

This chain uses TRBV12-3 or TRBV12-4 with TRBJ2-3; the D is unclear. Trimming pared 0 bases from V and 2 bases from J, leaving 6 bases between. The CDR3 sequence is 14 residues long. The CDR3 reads CASSLAWTTDTQYF. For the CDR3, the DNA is TGTGCCAGCAGTTTAGCGTGGACCACAGATACGCAGTATTTT.

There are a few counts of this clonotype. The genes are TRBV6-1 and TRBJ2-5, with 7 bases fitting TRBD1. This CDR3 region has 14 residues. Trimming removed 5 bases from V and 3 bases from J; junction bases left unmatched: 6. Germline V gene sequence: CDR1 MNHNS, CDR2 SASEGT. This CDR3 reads CASSLDRVKETQYF. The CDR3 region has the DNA TGTGCCAGCAGTCTCGACAGGGTGAAAGAGACCCAGTACTTC.

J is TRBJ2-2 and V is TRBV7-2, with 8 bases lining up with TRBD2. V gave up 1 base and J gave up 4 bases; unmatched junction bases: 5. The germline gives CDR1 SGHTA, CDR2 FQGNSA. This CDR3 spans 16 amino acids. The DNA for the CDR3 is TGTGCCAGCAGCTTAGAGGCTAGCGGGTTCACCGGGGAGCTGTTTTTT. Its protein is CASSLEASGFTGELFF. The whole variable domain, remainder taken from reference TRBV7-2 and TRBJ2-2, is GAGVSQSPSNKVTEKGKDVELRCDPISGHTALYWYRQSLGQGLEFLIYFQGNSAPDKSGLPSDRFSAERTGGSVSTLTIQRTQQEDSAVYLCASSLEASGFTGELFFGEGSRLTVL.

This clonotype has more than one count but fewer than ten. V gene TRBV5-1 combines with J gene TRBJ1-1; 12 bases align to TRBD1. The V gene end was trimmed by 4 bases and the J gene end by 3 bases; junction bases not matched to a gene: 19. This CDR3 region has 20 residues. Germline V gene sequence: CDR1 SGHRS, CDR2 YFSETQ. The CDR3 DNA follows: TGCGCCAGCAGCGGAAGGAATAAACCGGGACAGGGGGCTATGGACACTGAAGCTTTCTTT. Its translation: CASSGRNKPGQGAMDTEAFF. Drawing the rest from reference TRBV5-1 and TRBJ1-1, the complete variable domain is KAGVTQTPRYLIKTRGQQVTLSCSPISGHRSVSWYQQTPGQGLQFLFEYFSETQRNKGNFPGRFSGRQFSNSRSEMNVSTLELGDSALYLCASSGRNKPGQGAMDTEAFFGQGTRLTVV.

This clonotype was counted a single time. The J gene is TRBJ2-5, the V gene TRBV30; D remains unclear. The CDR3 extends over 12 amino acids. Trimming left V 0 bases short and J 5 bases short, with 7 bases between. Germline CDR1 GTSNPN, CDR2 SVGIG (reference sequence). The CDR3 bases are TGTGCCTGGAGTGTACGGCAGGAGACCCAGTACTTC. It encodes CAWSVRQETQYF.

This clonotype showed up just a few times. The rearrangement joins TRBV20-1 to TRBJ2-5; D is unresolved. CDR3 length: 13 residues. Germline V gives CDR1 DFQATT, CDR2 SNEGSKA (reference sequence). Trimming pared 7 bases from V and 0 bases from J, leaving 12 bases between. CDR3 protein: CSGGGGDQETQYF. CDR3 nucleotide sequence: TGCAGTGGTGGCGGTGGAGACCAAGAGACCCAGTACTTC.

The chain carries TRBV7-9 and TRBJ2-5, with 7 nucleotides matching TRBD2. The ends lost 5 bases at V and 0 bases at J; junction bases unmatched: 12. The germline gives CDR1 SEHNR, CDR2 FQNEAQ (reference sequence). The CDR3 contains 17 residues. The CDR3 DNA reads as TGTGCCAGCAGCGGGCGTCGGGGGGAGCCTAACCAAGAGACCCAGTACTTC. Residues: CASSGRRGEPNQETQYF.

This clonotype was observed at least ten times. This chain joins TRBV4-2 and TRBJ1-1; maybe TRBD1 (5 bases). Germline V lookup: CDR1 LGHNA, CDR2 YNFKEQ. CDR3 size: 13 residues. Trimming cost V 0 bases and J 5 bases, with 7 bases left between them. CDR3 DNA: TGTGCCAGCAGCCAAGACAGGGAGACTGAAGCTTTCTTT. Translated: CASSQDRETEAFF.

CDR3 coding DNA: TGTGCCAGCAGCCAAGATTCGGTGAGTGGAGAGACTGAAGCTTTCTTT. Protein: CASSQDSVSGETEAFF. The chain employs TRBV3-1 and TRBJ1-1; D not certain. Germline CDR1 LGHDT, CDR2 YNNKEL (reference sequence). CDR3 length equals 16 residues. Trimming cost V 0 bases and J 5 bases, with 16 bases left between them.

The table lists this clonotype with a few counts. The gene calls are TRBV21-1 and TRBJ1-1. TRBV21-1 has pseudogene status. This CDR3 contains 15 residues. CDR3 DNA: TGTGCCAGCAGCAAAGTGGTGCGACGGGGTCTGGAAGCTTTCTTT. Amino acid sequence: CASSKVVRRGLEAFF.